This T cell receptor (beta chain) was identified during a study of post-analysis software for immune sequencing data. This CDR3 contains 14 residues. Trimming left V 4 bases short and J 4 bases short, with 14 bases between. The germline gives CDR1 SGHKS, CDR2 YYEKEE (reference sequence). Prepared libraries of TCR beta cDNA carried unique molecular identifiers. TCRdb independently ran MiXCR on the PCR reads; one entry per CDR3 protein. Of roughly 400,000 distinct CDR3 sequences listed, over 30% are singletons. About this clonotype: Antigen: not known.

Study findings and constraints: There were five TRBV segments more frequent in patients than controls, and TRBV5-6, TRBV5-1 and TRBV20-1 were among them.

This rearrangement joins TRBV5-5 to TRBJ1-1; a possible D gene is TRBD1 (5 bases). The material sequenced was blood. This sequence was found in a girl aged 2 to 10 with multiple sclerosis. In DNA, the CDR3 is TGTGCCAGCAGCCTTCGGGGACTTGCCACTGAAGCTTTCTTT. Translated, it gives CASSLRGLATEAFF.